The source of this TCR beta chain is a study of response to subunit inactivated influenza vaccine. Broader study findings: It was suggested by the authors that few new T cells are recruited by each seasonal influenza vaccination.

MiXCR, applied by TCRdb to the RT-PCR reads, yields one record per CDR3 protein. Here the sample spans more than 700,000 distinct CDR3 sequences, 21% being singletons. As for this clonotype: The antigen is unknown.

The clonotype originates from a man aged 50 to 60 who received an inactivated influenza vaccine. Sample: PBMCs from blood, taken roughly 5 days after vaccination.

The CDR3 nucleotides are TGTGCCAGCTCACCAGTGTCGACAGGGGGAGAGACCCAGTACTTC. Its translation is CASSPVSTGGETQYF. This rearrangement joins TRBV18 to TRBJ2-5; 9 nucleotides match TRBD1. Germline V gene lookup returns CDR1 KGHSH and CDR2 LQKENI. This CDR3 has 15 residues. V was clipped by 2 bases and J by 4 bases; unmatched bases: 5.